A single sample gave rise to the 16 T cell receptor beta chains below, sequenced in a study of blood T cell repertoires in COVID-19. TCRdb's table, derived via immunoSEQ multiplex PCR, lists solely in-frame clones and lacks some. Among about 170,000 clones listed, roughly 85% were seen once. The specimen was peripheral blood. These receptors were taken from a woman over 75 with acute or convalescent COVID-19.

This sequence joins TRBV27 and TRBJ1-4; 8 nucleotides line up with TRBD1. CDR1 is MNHEY and CDR2 is SMNVEV in the germline V gene (reference sequence). CDR3 size: 16 residues. V was pared by 6 bases and J by 4 bases, with 10 bases of the junction left unmatched. CDR3 residues: CASRSFTGGINEKLFF. The CDR3, as DNA: TGTGCCAGCAGATCCTTCACAGGGGGTATTAATGAAAAACTGTTTTTT. Combining the CDR3 with reference TRBV27 and TRBJ1-4 gives the whole variable domain EAQVTQNPRYLITVTGKKLTVTCSQNMNHEYMSWYRQDPGLGLRQIYYSMNVEVTDKGDVPEGYKVSRKEKRNFPLILESPSPNQTSLYFCASRSFTGGINEKLFFGSGTQLSVL.

The chain recombines TRBV5-4 with TRBJ2-1; 8 bases are a match to TRBD2. The germline gives CDR1 SGHNT, CDR2 YYREEE (reference sequence). The CDR3 covers 17 residues. J gave up 9 bases and V 4 bases, and 18 bases lay outside the gene matches. The CDR3 nucleotides read TGTGCCAGCAGCCCCGGGGGGGGTAGCGCCCAGCTGGCTGAGCAGTTCTTC. Amino acid sequence: CASSPGGGSAQLAEQFF.

The chain employs TRBV2 and TRBJ2-4; D gene ambiguous. The V and J ends lost 5 bases and 5 bases respectively, with 7 bases between them. The CDR3 consists of 12 residues. Per germline, CDR1 SNHLY and CDR2 FYNNEI. In DNA form, the CDR3 reads TGTGCCAGCAGTCCGTTTGAAAACATTCAGTACTTC. Translated: CASSPFENIQYF.

V and J are TRBV5-1 and TRBJ1-6, with TRBD1 identical over 9 bases. CDR1 SGHRS and CDR2 YFSETQ come from the germline V gene. V dropped 4 bases and J dropped 9; count of bases not matched to a gene: 8. The CDR3 loop spans 15 amino acids. The CDR3 loop reads CASSGGTGNSSPLHF. CDR3 nucleotides: TGCGCCAGCAGCGGAGGGACAGGGAATAGTTCACCCCTCCACTTT.

This clone showed up just a few times. This sequence joins TRBV28 and TRBJ2-1; 12 bases fit TRBD2. The germline V gene encodes CDR1 MDHEN and CDR2 SYDVKM. CDR3 length equals 19 residues. Trimming took 6 bases from V and 7 from J; bases not matched to a gene: 19. In nucleotides, the CDR3 is TGTGCCAGCAGCCCTAAAACGTCGGCTAGCGGGGGGGCCCTTAATGAGCAGTTCTTC. Its protein product is CASSPKTSASGGALNEQFF.

The rearrangement uses TRBV6-2 or TRBV6-3 and TRBJ1-1; D is unresolved. Between the trimmed V and J ends, which lost 2 bases and 1 base, there was a span of 5 bases. This CDR3 region has 13 residues. Germline CDR1 reads MNHEY; CDR2 reads SVGEGT. The CDR3 here is CASSYRPNTEAFF. The CDR3, as DNA: TGTGCCAGCAGTTACCGTCCGAACACTGAAGCTTTCTTT.

V is TRBV5-5 and J is TRBJ1-1; D remains ambiguous. V lost 2 bases and J 3 bases, leaving 14 bases between the germline ends. The CDR3 consists of 15 residues. Per the germline V gene, CDR1 is SGHKS and CDR2 is YYEKEE (reference sequence). Here the CDR3 DNA reads TGTGCCAGCAGCTTTAGGGATTTGAGGGACACTGAAGCTTTCTTT. This translates into CASSFRDLRDTEAFF.

This chain links TRBV5-1 with TRBJ2-3, with TRBD2 matching over 9 bases. CDR1 is SGHRS, CDR2 YFSETQ, per germline. The CDR3 contains 16 residues. V shed 2 bases and J 0 bases; nucleotides not matched to a gene: 4. The CDR3 sequence is CASSLHSGGSTDTQYF. The CDR3, as DNA: TGCGCCAGCAGCTTACATAGCGGGGGAAGCACAGATACGCAGTATTTT.

The chain uses TRBV5-1 and TRBJ2-3; TRBD2 matches at 7 bases. In germline, CDR1 is SGHRS, CDR2 YFSETQ. CDR3 length: 20 residues. The trim removed 0 bases at V and 7 bases at J, leaving 23 bases unmatched. CDR3 DNA sequence: TGCGCCAGCAGCTTGGAATGGCGCAGAATAGCGGGCCAGGTAGGTTATACGCAGTATTTT. Its protein is CASSLEWRRIAGQVGYTQYF.

This chain connects TRBV6-1 to TRBJ2-1, with 11 bases fitting TRBD2. The CDR3 covers 18 residues. CDR1 MNHNS and CDR2 SASEGT come from the germline V gene. V trimming: 4 bases; J trimming: 7 bases; junction bases outside the gene matches: 15. The CDR3 here is CASSASSIAGGPMNEQFF. The CDR3 DNA sequence: TGTGCCAGCAGTGCCTCTAGCATAGCGGGAGGGCCTATGAATGAGCAGTTCTTC.

V usage is TRBV7-6 and J usage is TRBJ2-1; 8 bases are shared with TRBD2. The junction had 17 bases not matched to a gene; V was cut back by 5 bases and J by 8 bases. Germline CDR1 reads SGHVS; CDR2 reads FNYEAQ. The CDR3 is made up of 17 amino acids. Written as DNA, the CDR3 is TGTGCCAGCAGCGCTCGAGCGGGAGTGGTTCTGCGGGATGAGCAGTTCTTC. This codes for CASSARAGVVLRDEQFF.

The chain uses TRBV2 and TRBJ2-2; 10 bases are shared with TRBD2. The trim removed 3 bases at V and 4 bases at J, leaving 5 bases unmatched. Germline CDR1 is SNHLY and CDR2 is FYNNEI. The CDR3 extends over 16 amino acids. This CDR3 is CASSDQRGGGTGELFF. The CDR3 nucleotides read TGTGCCAGCAGTGATCAGCGGGGGGGCGGCACCGGGGAGCTGTTTTTT.

The gene calls are TRBV6-5 and TRBJ2-1, with 11 nucleotides matching TRBD2. From germline, CDR1 is MNHEY and CDR2 SVGAGI. This CDR3 has 14 amino acids. The V gene end was trimmed by 4 bases and the J gene end by 7 bases; junction bases not matched to a gene: 3. DNA for the CDR3: TGTGCCAGCAGTTCTAGCGGGGGGCGGAATGAGCAGTTCTTC. Translating it yields CASSSSGGRNEQFF.

This clone was picked up one time. CDR3 nucleotide sequence: TGTGCCAGCAGCCTCCCTGGACTAGCGGGGGGCAACAATGAGCAGTTCTTC. This sequence encodes CASSLPGLAGGNNEQFF. The gene calls are TRBV5-4 and TRBJ2-1, with TRBD2 matching 14 bases. CDR3 length: 17 amino acids. Trimming at V came to 4 bases and at J to 5 bases, leaving 8 bases not matched to a gene. CDR1 and CDR2 (germline): SGHNT, YYREEE (reference sequence).

This rearrangement joins TRBV19 to TRBJ2-4; possible D gene TRBD1, 6 bases. Germline values: CDR1 LNHDA, CDR2 SQIVND (reference sequence). CDR3 length: 13 amino acids. V shed 10 bases and J shed 6 bases, with 16 bases lying between them. The CDR3 DNA reads as TGTGCCACCAGGGGTAGGGGCCTAAACATTCAGTACTTC. Translating gives CATRGRGLNIQYF.

The chain combines TRBV5-4 with TRBJ2-3, with 14 bases fitting TRBD2. Looked up from germline, CDR1 is SGHNT and CDR2 is YYREEE (reference sequence). There are 17 residues in the CDR3. The V segment lost 4 bases and the J segment 4 bases; nucleotides outside the gene matches: 8. Here the CDR3 DNA reads TGTGCCAGCAGCAGGGGGCCGGGACTAGCGGGGGCAGATACGCAGTATTTT. Its translation is CASSRGPGLAGADTQYF.